This T cell receptor beta chain was documented in a study of T-cell reconstitution after alpha-beta-depleted transplantation in children. Of note for this clonotype: Antigen: not known.

Using unique molecular identifiers, the investigators prepared the TCRbeta library. TCRdb re-called the PCR reads through MiXCR, storing one row per CDR3 protein. Counted here are some 310,000 distinct CDR3 sequences, over 20% occurring once; the ten biggest clones make up 10% to 11%. Study-wide results and limits: Surviving recipient T cells and thymic progenitors underlay high day-60 TCRbeta diversity in some patients. T-cell numbers and diversity one year post-transplant derived largely from freshly generated T cells.

Material: PBMCs, mostly from graft donor cells, obtained 180 days after TCRalphabeta/CD19-depleted stem cell transplant. The sequence was obtained from a male patient between 5 and 17 years old who had a stem cell transplant for acute lymphoblastic leukemia, so the T cells may come from the graft donor.

This CDR3 is CASSFSGPIITDTQYF. In nucleotides, the CDR3 is TGCGCCAGCAGCTTTTCAGGGCCAATTATCACAGATACGCAGTATTTT. The genes are TRBV5-1 and TRBJ2-3; D may be TRBD1 (5 bases). The germline V gene has CDR1 SGHRS and CDR2 YFSETQ. V dropped 2 bases and J dropped 2 bases, with 15 bases sitting between them. CDR3 length equals 16 residues.